The source of this T cell receptor (beta chain) is a study of PD-1 blockade in classical Hodgkin lymphoma. Whole-study findings and limits: Diversity similar to that of newly diagnosed patients was seen at baseline in complete responders. Baseline TCR diversity was reportedly lower in newly diagnosed patients than in healthy donors. It was reported as lower still in relapsed/refractory patients.

Concerning this clone: Its target is unknown.

Trimming left V 3 bases short and J 6 bases short, with 24 bases between. CDR1 SNHLY and CDR2 FYNNEI come from the germline V gene. This CDR3 has 18 amino acids. Here immunoSEQ multiplex PCR was the method, and the copy in TCRdb shows in-frame clones only, minus some. This sample has fewer than 100,000 clones, with under 90% found just once. Each of the patients experienced relapse following autologous stem cell transplantation, and their brentuximab vedotin exposure differed. The rearrangement links TRBV2 to TRBJ2-1, with D possibly TRBD1 on 5 matching bases. The source was peripheral blood mononuclear cells (PBMCs), collected at baseline. The source of this sequence is a human donor with classical Hodgkin lymphoma. CDR3 sequence reads: CASSDLGNLAGKSNEQFF. CDR3 coding DNA: TGTGCCAGCAGTGATTTGGGTAATCTGGCAGGGAAGAGCAATGAGCAGTTCTTC.